Each of the 29 T cell receptor beta chains below was sequenced from the same sample in a study of technical replicates of blood from several donors. Sequencing used immunoSEQ multiplex PCR; TCRdb keeps in-frame clones, though not all of them. Of about 79,000 clones in the sample, 90% to 95% are singletons; the top ten hold 0.26%. Specimen: T cells isolated from PBMCs. Receptors were obtained from a human donor in good health.

This clone was detected once. The rearrangement joins TRBV19 to TRBJ1-6; D possibly corresponds to TRBD1 (5 bases). In germline, CDR1 is LNHDA, CDR2 SQIVND (reference sequence). Trimming cost V 3 bases and J 10 bases, with 22 bases left between them. There are 17 residues in the CDR3. CDR3 protein: CASSIEYTLQGLSPLHF. The CDR3 region has the DNA TGTGCCAGTAGTATTGAGTATACTCTGCAGGGTCTGTCACCCCTCCACTTT.

J is TRBJ2-6 and V is TRBV6-4, with 9 bases identical to TRBD1. Germline CDR1 and CDR2: MRHNA and SNTAGT. The CDR3 extends over 15 amino acids. The J segment lost 2 bases and the V segment lost 4 bases, leaving 0 bases of the junction unmatched. CDR3 in amino acids: CASSGQGAGANVLTF. The CDR3 nucleotides read TGTGCCAGCAGTGGACAGGGGGCTGGGGCCAACGTCCTGACTTTC.

The rearrangement joins TRBV6-1 to TRBJ2-3, with D perhaps matching TRBD1 (6 bases). The CDR3 length is 12 residues. Germline CDR1 reads MNHNS; CDR2 reads SASEGT. The V and J ends lost 7 bases and 5 bases respectively, with 10 bases between them. CDR3 nucleotide sequence: TGTGCCAGCAAGGGGGTGAAAGATACGCAGTATTTT. Translating it yields CASKGVKDTQYF.

V and J are TRBV2 and TRBJ2-7; D is unclear. The V and J ends lost 10 bases and 6 bases respectively, with 16 bases between them. The CDR3 consists of 12 residues. Germline CDR1 is SNHLY and CDR2 is FYNNEI. The DNA for the CDR3 is TGTGCCACCCGACTTGAAGGCGGCGAGCAGTACTTC. Protein sequence: CATRLEGGEQYF.

V is TRBV7-2 and J is TRBJ2-7, with D possibly TRBD2 on 6 matching bases. Germline V CDR1 and CDR2: SGHTA, FQGNSA. This CDR3 has 14 residues. V was trimmed by 5 bases and J by 3 bases, leaving 14 bases between them. This CDR3 reads CASSPAGQYYEQYF. The CDR3 bases are TGTGCCAGCAGCCCCGCGGGGCAGTACTACGAGCAGTACTTC.

This chain connects TRBV10-3 to TRBJ1-1; 8 bases match TRBD1. Germline CDR1 is ENHRY and CDR2 is SYGVKD. The CDR3 length is 14 residues. The V and J ends lost 6 bases and 1 base, in that order; junction bases with no gene match: 4. DNA for the CDR3: TGTGCCATCAGCCTGACAGGGGAGAACACTGAAGCTTTCTTT. Encoded protein: CAISLTGENTEAFF.

The chain uses TRBV21-1 and TRBJ2-2; the DNA was not compared with TRBD2, the D call given in the table. TRBV21-1 is noted as a pseudogene. This CDR3 is built from 16 residues. The CDR3 DNA follows: TGTGCCAGCAGCAAGGGACTAGCGGGGGACACCGGGGAGCTGTTTTTT. Amino acid sequence: CASSKGLAGDTGELFF.

The chain recombines TRBV6-6 with TRBJ2-3; TRBD2 might be the D (6 bases). In germline, CDR1 is MNHNY, CDR2 SVGAGI (reference sequence). Trimming left V 9 bases short and J 3 bases short, with 10 bases between. The length of the CDR3 is 12 residues. Here the CDR3 reads CASQTRTDTQYF. Here the CDR3 DNA reads TGTGCCAGTCAGACTAGGACAGATACGCAGTATTTT.

This chain connects TRBV6-5 to TRBJ2-1, with D unclear. The CDR3 totals 13 residues. Looked up from germline, CDR1 is MNHEY and CDR2 is SVGAGI. V was cut by 4 bases and J by 3 bases, with 7 bases left in between. In nucleotides, the CDR3 is TGTGCCAGCAGTTCCTCCAACTACAATGAGCAGTTCTTC. Its protein product is CASSSSNYNEQFF.

This clone was seen once. The chain recombines TRBV6-5 with TRBJ1-5; TRBD1 agrees at 7 bases. Trimming took 8 bases from V and 1 from J; bases not matched to a gene: 2. The CDR3 covers 13 residues. Germline CDR1 reads MNHEY; CDR2 reads SVGAGI. This chain's CDR3 is CASSRGSNQPQHF. The CDR3 bases are TGTGCCAGCTCCAGGGGGAGCAATCAGCCCCAGCATTTT.

The chain is built from TRBV11-2 and TRBJ1-5; 7 bases are shared with TRBD1. The CDR3 is 13 amino acids. J gave up 5 bases and V 7 bases, and 5 bases lay outside the gene matches. CDR1 is SGHAT, CDR2 FQNNGV, per germline. CDR3 in amino acids: CASTGTEDQPQHF. CDR3 nucleotides: TGTGCCAGCACCGGGACAGAGGATCAGCCCCAGCATTTT.

The chain is built from TRBV5-1 and TRBJ1-5, with unresolved D. Trimming shortened V by 4 bases and J by 2 bases, and 10 bases separated the two germline ends. The germline CDR1 and CDR2 sequences are SGHRS and YFSETQ. The CDR3 loop spans 14 amino acids. Here the CDR3 DNA reads TGCGCCAGCAGCCGGGGTTTGGGCAATCAGCCCCAGCATTTT. As protein: CASSRGLGNQPQHF.

This clone came up once. The V call is TRBV7-6, the J call TRBJ1-6; the match to TRBD1 covers 8 bases. Germline-derived CDR1 and CDR2 are SGHVS and FNYEAQ. This CDR3 contains 16 residues. Trimming removed 5 bases from V and 0 bases from J; junction bases left unmatched: 3. This CDR3 is CASSATGGSYNSPLHF. The CDR3 nucleotides are TGTGCCAGCAGCGCCACAGGGGGCTCCTATAATTCACCCCTCCACTTT.

The gene calls are TRBV11-2 and TRBJ2-5, with TRBD1 matching 10 bases. The CDR3 has 14 residues. With V trimmed by 3 bases and J by 4 bases, 2 bases remained unmatched. CDR1 SGHAT and CDR2 FQNNGV come from the germline V gene. The CDR3: CASSLGQGRETQYF. The CDR3 coding sequence is TGTGCCAGCAGCTTGGGACAGGGGCGAGAGACCCAGTACTTC.

The rearrangement uses TRBV7-9 and TRBJ2-1; 10 bases match TRBD1. The CDR3 extends over 19 amino acids. CDR1 and CDR2 from the germline V gene are SEHNR and FQNEAQ (reference sequence). V lost 1 base to trimming and J lost 7 bases; unmatched junction nucleotides: 16. CDR3 sequence reads: CASSLGQSPGTGVGNEQFF. DNA of the CDR3: TGTGCCAGCAGCTTAGGTCAATCCCCCGGGACAGGGGTAGGTAATGAGCAGTTCTTC.

The gene calls are TRBV5-4 and TRBJ2-3; D remains unclear. The CDR3 sequence is 14 residues long. CDR1 and CDR2 (germline): SGHNT, YYREEE (reference sequence). Trimming took off 4 bases at V and 4 bases at J, with 13 bases between the two ends. The CDR3 here is CASSPQQQPDTQYF. CDR3 DNA: TGTGCCAGCAGCCCGCAACAACAACCAGATACGCAGTATTTT.

The sample holds a few counts of this clone. This sequence joins TRBV11-2 and TRBJ1-6, with D tentatively TRBD1 (6 bases). This CDR3 region has 15 residues. Deletions cut 3 bases from V and 9 bases from J, with 15 bases between. Germline V gene sequence: CDR1 SGHAT, CDR2 FQNNGV. In DNA, the CDR3 is TGTGCCAGCAGCTTCAGGGGTCTCGGTAGTTCACCCCTCCACTTT. Protein product: CASSFRGLGSSPLHF.

The chain couples TRBV5-1 to TRBJ2-1; D is possibly TRBD2 (6 bases). V lost 3 bases to trimming and J lost 6 bases, with 13 bases between them. CDR3 length: 14 residues. Germline CDR1 SGHRS, CDR2 YFSETQ. The CDR3 nucleotides are TGCGCCAGCAGCTCTAGCGCACCAGGCAATGAGCAGTTCTTC. Its protein product is CASSSSAPGNEQFF.

The chain joins TRBV4-1 to TRBJ1-4; D uncertain. V lost 2 bases and J lost 0, with 7 bases in between. The length of the CDR3 is 15 residues. Looked up from germline, CDR1 is MGHRA and CDR2 is YSYEKL. CDR3: CASSQPQATNEKLFF. For the CDR3, the DNA is TGCGCCAGCAGCCAACCACAAGCAACTAATGAAAAACTGTTTTTT.

This chain uses TRBV5-6 with TRBJ2-7; a weak D match, TRBD1 (6 bases). Trimming removed 4 bases at V and 0 bases at J, with 23 bases between. This CDR3 is built from 18 residues. Germline CDR1 and CDR2: SGHDT and YYEEEE. The CDR3: CASSKSSILQGSSYEQYF. The DNA of the CDR3 is TGTGCCAGCAGCAAAAGCTCAATATTACAGGGAAGCTCCTACGAGCAGTACTTC.

CDR3 nucleotides: TGCAGCGCCGTCCCCGGGACACGCGAGTACGAGCAGTACTTC. Translating it yields CSAVPGTREYEQYF. The chain links TRBV29-1 to TRBJ2-7; a weak D match, TRBD1 (6 bases). V lost 7 bases and J lost 4, with 20 bases in between. Looked up from germline, CDR1 is SQVTM and CDR2 is ANQGSEA. This CDR3 contains 14 residues.

The count of this clone is one. The rearrangement joins TRBV6-4 to TRBJ2-3; 10 bases match TRBD2. Unmatched junction bases numbered 16, after V lost 7 bases and J lost 0 bases. This CDR3 spans 19 amino acids. Germline loops: CDR1 MRHNA, CDR2 SNTAGT. The CDR3 sequence is CASISPSGGADGSTDTQYF. CDR3 nucleotide sequence: TGTGCCAGCATATCGCCCAGCGGGGGGGCGGATGGGAGCACAGATACGCAGTATTTT.

The V gene is TRBV11-1, the J gene TRBJ2-1, with D perhaps matching TRBD2 (5 bases). Germline V CDR1 and CDR2: SGHAT, FQDESV (reference sequence). V lost 1 base and J lost 4, with 11 bases in between. This CDR3 has 15 residues. CDR3 sequence: CASSLGSGGYNEQFF. The CDR3 DNA follows: TGTGCCAGCAGCTTAGGCTCTGGAGGTTACAATGAGCAGTTCTTC.

J is TRBJ1-5 and V is TRBV4-1; 7 positions agree with TRBD1. The CDR3 runs to 16 residues. CDR1 is MGHRA and CDR2 is YSYEKL in the germline V gene. The V segment lost 4 bases and the J segment 3 bases; nucleotides outside the gene matches: 9. For the CDR3, the DNA is TGCGCCAGCAGCCCTAGGGCCAGGGGGATCAATCAGCCCCAGCATTTT. It yields the protein CASSPRARGINQPQHF.

CDR3 residues: CASSLGGAQYF. The CDR3 DNA follows: TGTGCCAGCAGCTTAGGGGGCGCCCAGTACTTC. The J gene is TRBJ2-5, the V gene TRBV11-3, with D possibly TRBD1 on 5 matching bases. The germline V and J ends were trimmed by 1 base and 9 bases, with 6 bases remaining between them. The CDR3 consists of 11 residues. CDR1 and CDR2 (germline): SGHNT, YENEEA.

Only one count was recorded for this clone. The gene calls are TRBV10-2 and TRBJ2-7; TRBD2 agrees at 8 bases. CDR3 length equals 14 residues. Germline-derived CDR1 and CDR2 are WSHSY and SAAADI. J gave up 0 bases and V 8 bases, and 6 bases lay outside the gene matches. CDR3 coding DNA: TGCGCCAGCCAACTAGCGGCAAACTCCTACGAGCAGTACTTC. Protein product: CASQLAANSYEQYF.

The genes are TRBV19 and TRBJ2-5, with D perhaps matching TRBD1 (6 bases). V was trimmed by 4 bases and J by 2 bases, leaving 11 bases between them. The CDR3 is made up of 14 amino acids. Germline CDR1 LNHDA, CDR2 SQIVND (reference sequence). The CDR3 coding sequence is TGTGCCAGTAGTACCACAGGGTATCAAGAGACCCAGTACTTC. Residues: CASSTTGYQETQYF.

The chain recombines TRBV19 with TRBJ1-2; D ambiguous. Germline CDR1 is LNHDA and CDR2 is SQIVND (reference sequence). Trimming removed 3 bases at V and 2 bases at J, with 25 bases between. The CDR3 contains 19 residues. The CDR3 DNA reads as TGTGCCAGTAGTATCACCCTTGTTAATAGGTGGGCTACCAACTATGGCTACACCTTC. Protein sequence: CASSITLVNRWATNYGYTF.

The chain employs TRBV11-2 and TRBJ2-7; weak D call: TRBD1 (5 bases). CDR3 length: 16 residues. The V end was cut by 0 bases, the J end by 5 bases, with 17 bases between. From germline, CDR1 is SGHAT and CDR2 FQNNGV. CDR3 region: CASSLDRPDIPHEQYF. Written as DNA, the CDR3 is TGTGCCAGCAGCTTAGATCGTCCGGACATCCCCCACGAGCAGTACTTC.